Below are 5 T cell receptor beta chains sequenced from a single sample in a study of T cell repertoires in cytomegalovirus infection. Using its own MiXCR run on the reads, TCRdb lists one record per CDR3 protein. This sample has 750,000 to 900,000 distinct CDR3 sequences, with roughly 29% found just once. Antigens for these TCRs are unknown. The sequences come from cultured CD8+ T cells from PBMCs, collected from culture after CMV antigen stimulation. These TCRs come from a human donor in good health (CMV status not recorded). Some clones in this sample may be carry-over from other donors' samples.

The V call is TRBV3-1, the J call TRBJ2-3; D uncertain. From germline, CDR1 is LGHDT and CDR2 YNNKEL (reference sequence). The CDR3 spans 13 residues. The V gene lost 4 bases and the J gene lost 6 bases, with 11 bases spanning the gap. CDR3 DNA sequence: TGTGCCAGCAGCCCCGCCGAACTGGATACGCAGTATTTT. Its protein is CASSPAELDTQYF.

V usage is TRBV27 and J usage is TRBJ1-2; D is uncertain. The CDR3 consists of 14 residues. The V and J ends lost 6 bases and 4 bases respectively, with 15 bases between them. Germline V CDR1 and CDR2: MNHEY, SMNVEV (reference sequence). The chain's CDR3 is CASSPLGQSYGYTF. Here the CDR3 DNA reads TGTGCCAGCAGCCCCCTTGGGCAGAGCTATGGCTACACCTTC.

This clonotype was recorded a few times. The chain has TRBV7-9 and TRBJ2-1; TRBD1 matches 7 bases. CDR1 is SEHNR, CDR2 FQNEAQ, per germline (reference sequence). The CDR3 sequence is 14 residues long. Trimming cost V 5 bases and J 5 bases; bases outside gene matches: 6. CDR3 amino acids: CASSVPQGNNEQFF. The CDR3 nucleotides are TGTGCCAGCAGCGTACCACAGGGGAACAATGAGCAGTTCTTC. Filled out from reference TRBV7-9 and TRBJ2-1, the complete variable domain reads DTGVSQNPRHKITKRGQNVTFRCDPISEHNRLYWYRQTLGQGPEFLTYFQNEAQLEKSRLLSDRFSAERPKGSFSTLEIQRTEQGDSAMYLCASSVPQGNNEQFFGPGTRLTVL.

The rearrangement links TRBV7-2 to TRBJ1-6; D possibly corresponds to TRBD1 (6 bases). Looked up from germline, CDR1 is SGHTA and CDR2 is FQGNSA. The CDR3 consists of 20 residues. Between the trimmed V and J ends, which lost 3 bases and 6 bases, there was a span of 27 bases. The CDR3 reads CASSFRWSVGGGSSNSPLHF. CDR3 bases: TGTGCCAGCAGCTTTCGGTGGTCGGTTGGGGGGGGCAGTAGTAATTCACCCCTCCACTTT. Supplemented by reference TRBV7-2 and TRBJ1-6, the full variable domain reads GAGVSQSPSNKVTEKGKDVELRCDPISGHTALYWYRQSLGQGLEFLIYFQGNSAPDKSGLPSDRFSAERTGGSVSTLTIQRTQQEDSAVYLCASSFRWSVGGGSSNSPLHFGNGTRLTVT.

This rearrangement joins TRBV5-1 to TRBJ1-2, with a possible D match to TRBD1 (5 bases). Germline loops: CDR1 SGHRS, CDR2 YFSETQ. This CDR3 has 16 amino acids. V was cut by 3 bases and J by 4 bases, with 19 bases left in between. The CDR3 region is CASSSPVGGDGYGYTF. Here the CDR3 DNA reads TGCGCCAGCAGCTCCCCTGTTGGGGGGGACGGCTATGGCTACACCTTC.